Presented here are 20 T cell receptor beta chains from one specimen sequenced in a study of blood T cells in healthy people across ages. Combining a sample-barcoded 5' primer with a J-beta primer mix, a second PCR ran for roughly 7 to 12 cycles. TCRdb reprocessed the 5' RACE reads via MiXCR and lists one record per CDR3 protein. The sample comprises 1.5 million to 1.8 million distinct CDR3 sequences, 35% to 45% of which are singletons, and about 4% rests with the top ten. Sequencing input: blood. These TCRs come from a woman between 18 and 29 years old in good health.

The rearrangement links TRBV6-2 or TRBV6-3 to TRBJ1-2; 11 positions agree with TRBD1. The CDR3 length is 13 residues. The germline gives CDR1 MNHEY, CDR2 SVGEGT. Germline trimming cut 8 bases from V and 3 bases from J; bases unmatched to any gene: 2. The chain's CDR3 is CASGQGADYGYTF. CDR3 coding DNA: TGTGCCAGCGGACAGGGGGCCGACTATGGCTACACCTTC.

V usage is TRBV4-3 and J usage is TRBJ2-3; TRBD1 aligns across 7 bases. The junction had 19 bases not matched to a gene; V was cut back by 4 bases and J by 6 bases. The CDR3 is made up of 18 amino acids. Germline lookup yields CDR1 LGHNA and CDR2 YSLEER. The CDR3 spells CASSPATPTGVISDTQYF. CDR3 sequence (DNA): TGCGCCAGCAGCCCAGCGACCCCTACAGGGGTAATTTCTGATACGCAGTATTTT.

The chain carries TRBV29-1 and TRBJ2-1; 7 bases map to TRBD2. Germline V gives CDR1 SQVTM, CDR2 ANQGSEA. This CDR3 is 13 amino acids long. With 5 bases clipped from V and 4 bases from J, the junction kept 5 bases outside the gene matches. CDR3 nucleotides: TGCAGCGTTCAGCGGGGACCATACAATGAGCAGTTCTTC. Its protein product is CSVQRGPYNEQFF.

The rearrangement joins TRBV5-6 to TRBJ1-2, with D tentatively TRBD1 (5 bases). Trimming cost V 0 bases and J 9 bases, with 6 bases left between them. The CDR3 length is 11 residues. Germline lookup yields CDR1 SGHDT and CDR2 YYEEEE. The CDR3 region has the DNA TGTGCCAGCAGCTTGGGGACAAGCTACACCTTC. This translates into CASSLGTSYTF.

This clonotype appeared many times. This chain links TRBV11-2 with TRBJ2-7; tentatively, D is TRBD1 (6 bases). Trimming took 4 bases from V and 0 from J, leaving 13 bases between them. The CDR3 totals 15 residues. Per the germline V gene, CDR1 is SGHAT and CDR2 is FQNNGV. CDR3 sequence: CASSSSLGHSYEQYF. CDR3 DNA: TGTGCCAGCAGCTCGAGTCTGGGACACTCCTACGAGCAGTACTTC.

The chain links TRBV5-6 to TRBJ2-1; D possibly matches TRBD1 or TRBD2 (5 bases each). The tail of the sequence fits TRBJ2-7 better, so the J call may be wrong. This CDR3 has 15 residues. Per the germline V gene, CDR1 is SGHDT and CDR2 is YYEEEE. This chain's CDR3 is CASSPLTGPYNEQYF. For the CDR3, the DNA is TGTGCCAGCAGCCCGTTAACGGGGCCCTACAATGAGCAGTACTTC.

This clonotype was observed a handful of times. The CDR3 DNA reads as TGTGCCAGCAGCACCAACAGGGGACACAATGAGCAGTTCTTC. Protein: CASSTNRGHNEQFF. This chain joins TRBV9 and TRBJ2-1, with 7 bases that match TRBD1. This CDR3 contains 14 residues. Looked up from germline, CDR1 is SGDLS and CDR2 is YYNGEE. V lost 4 bases and J lost 5; bases outside the gene matches: 6.

This clonotype came up a few times. V is TRBV20-1 and J is TRBJ2-3; 9 bases are shared with TRBD2. The length of the CDR3 is 14 residues. Trimming at V came to 6 bases and at J to 6 bases, leaving 10 bases not matched to a gene. Germline V CDR1 and CDR2: DFQATT, SNEGSKA (reference sequence). The CDR3 reads CSARRGGEVDTQYF. DNA for the CDR3: TGCAGTGCCCGGCGGGGGGGGGAGGTGGATACGCAGTATTTT.

This clonotype was seen only a few times. V is TRBV7-2 and J is TRBJ1-2; D remains ambiguous. Germline V CDR1 and CDR2: SGHTA, FQGNSA. Trimming took 5 bases from V and 4 from J, leaving 11 bases between them. The CDR3 is made up of 13 amino acids. The CDR3 DNA reads TGTGCCAGCAGCCGCTCCCGGGTCTATGGCTACACCTTC. The encoded protein is CASSRSRVYGYTF.

There are a few counts of this clonotype. V is TRBV25-1 and J is TRBJ1-2; 7 nucleotides agree with TRBD1. The CDR3 is made up of 15 amino acids. Germline lookup yields CDR1 MGHDK and CDR2 SYGVNS. Trimming at V came to 4 bases and at J to 4 bases, leaving 9 bases not matched to a gene. This chain's CDR3 is CASSGQGWGIYGYTF. In DNA form, the CDR3 reads TGTGCCAGCAGTGGACAGGGCTGGGGCATCTATGGCTACACCTTC.

This clonotype was seen more than once but under ten times. The rearrangement uses TRBV7-2 and TRBJ2-7; D is ambiguous. In germline, CDR1 is SGHTA, CDR2 FQGNSA. The CDR3 sequence is 13 residues long. V was pared by 6 bases and J by 0 bases, with 9 bases between. The DNA for the CDR3 is TGTGCCAGCAGGGCGGCAGCCTCCTACGAGCAGTACTTC. Its protein is CASRAAASYEQYF.

This clonotype was picked up a small number of times. The chain uses TRBV6-5 and TRBJ1-2; perhaps TRBD1 as D (5 bases). CDR3 length: 13 amino acids. Germline V gene data show CDR1 as MNHEY and CDR2 as SVGAGI. With 5 bases removed from V and 7 bases from J, the gap between germline ends came to 14 bases. CDR3 bases: TGTGCCAGCAGTAAGCTGTTGGGGGTTGGCTACACCTTC. Translation: CASSKLLGVGYTF.

This clonotype was recorded a few times. V is TRBV20-1 and J is TRBJ2-3; no reliable D call. The CDR3 totals 15 residues. Trimming pared 4 bases from V and 4 bases from J, leaving 18 bases between. Germline CDR1 reads DFQATT; CDR2 reads SNEGSKA (reference sequence). The CDR3 sequence is CSATRPPMASDTQYF. The CDR3 bases are TGCAGTGCTACCAGACCACCTATGGCGTCAGATACGCAGTATTTT.

V is TRBV27 and J is TRBJ2-1, with 8 bases matching TRBD2. The CDR3 has 16 residues. In germline, CDR1 is MNHEY, CDR2 SMNVEV (reference sequence). V lost 5 bases, J lost 2 bases, and 8 bases stayed unmatched. Here the CDR3 DNA reads TGTGCCAGCAGTCACCAAGCGGGAGTCCCCTACAATGAGCAGTTCTTC. Translating gives CASSHQAGVPYNEQFF.

This clonotype has just a few counts. This rearrangement joins TRBV6-2 or TRBV6-3 to TRBJ2-5, with D uncertain. CDR3 length: 13 amino acids. V dropped 0 bases and J dropped 1 base, with 3 bases sitting between them. Germline assignment: CDR1 MNHEY and CDR2 SVGEGT. The CDR3 DNA reads TGTGCCAGCAGTTACTCGTTCCAAGAGACCCAGTACTTC. Encoded protein: CASSYSFQETQYF.

The V and J genes are TRBV2 and TRBJ2-3; 8 nucleotides agree with TRBD2. The CDR3 extends over 13 amino acids. Germline V CDR1 and CDR2: SNHLY, FYNNEI. With 8 bases clipped from V and 1 base from J, the junction kept 2 bases outside the gene matches. CDR3 in amino acids: CASGTRGTDTQYF. In DNA, the CDR3 is TGTGCCAGCGGGACTAGAGGCACAGATACGCAGTATTTT.

This clonotype is a singleton in its sample. This chain links TRBV6-2 or TRBV6-3 with TRBJ2-1, with TRBD2 identical over 7 bases. This CDR3 spans 14 amino acids. CDR1 and CDR2 from the germline V gene are MNHEY and SVGEGT. J lost 8 bases, V lost 8 bases, and 12 bases had no gene match. The CDR3 region is CASGTSVRRDEQFF. CDR3 coding DNA: TGTGCCAGCGGAACTAGCGTGAGGAGGGATGAGCAGTTCTTC.

The chain employs TRBV6-1 and TRBJ2-4, with D tentatively TRBD1 (5 bases). The ends were cut back, 10 bases at V and 0 bases at J, with 13 bases in the middle. CDR3 size: 14 residues. Looked up from germline, CDR1 is MNHNS and CDR2 is SASEGT. CDR3 loop: CATVLGRAKNIQYF. The CDR3 bases are TGTGCCACCGTATTGGGGCGAGCCAAAAACATTCAGTACTTC.

The chain couples TRBV12-3 or TRBV12-4 to TRBJ1-1, with D unclear. V lost 5 bases, J lost 4 bases, and 17 bases lay in between. The CDR3 is made up of 15 amino acids. CDR3 amino acids: CASSTGLRGITEAFF. For the CDR3, the DNA is TGTGCCAGCAGTACCGGATTACGGGGTATCACTGAAGCTTTCTTT.

V is TRBV5-1 and J is TRBJ1-1; D is unclear. V lost 2 bases and J lost 3, with 11 bases in between. The CDR3 sequence is 14 residues long. The germline V gene encodes CDR1 SGHRS and CDR2 YFSETQ. This chain's CDR3 is CASSFSGGYTEAFF. The CDR3 DNA reads as TGCGCCAGCAGCTTCTCCGGCGGATACACTGAAGCTTTCTTT.